This TCR beta chain was sequenced during a study of blood T cell repertoires in COVID-19. Study context: Samples of COVID-19 (acute and convalescent) were obtained from the United States, Italy and Spain.

Trimming removed 3 bases from V and 4 bases from J, with 3 bases in between. The germline V gene encodes CDR1 DFQATT and CDR2 SNEGSKA (reference sequence). The CDR3 sequence is 10 residues long. Authors' analysis steps: Amplification of reference gene primers provided the estimated nucleated cell counts. The table came from immunoSEQ multiplex PCR; TCRdb's copy has only in-frame clones and leaves some out. The DNA gave D and trimming, while V, J and clone size come from that table. The data contain about 120,000 clones, over 65% of them singletons. V usage is TRBV20-1 and J usage is TRBJ2-5; D is undetermined. The sequencing sample was made of peripheral blood. This clonotype was sampled from a man in his thirties or forties with acute or convalescent COVID-19. CDR3 amino acids: CSARRETQYF. Written as DNA, the CDR3 is TGCAGTGCTAGGAGAGAGACCCAGTACTTC.